A single sample is the source of the 8 T cell receptor beta chains below, sequenced in a study of cytomegalovirus exposure and HLA in healthy donors. 13 Jbeta primers and 60 Vbeta primers were used for the PCR. Using immunoSEQ multiplex PCR, the repertoire was profiled, and TCRdb retains in-frame clones only, with some absent. The sample lists 50,000 to 75,000 clones, just under 75% seen once, with about 7% in the top ten. Sequenced input: PBMCs. All receptors derive from a man aged 25-40 years in good health and CMV-seropositive.

This clone is medium-sized in the sample. The chain carries TRBV7-9 and TRBJ1-4; 7 bases align to TRBD1. Germline CDR1 is SEHNR and CDR2 is FQNEAQ (reference sequence). V shed 3 bases, J shed 8 bases, and the junction held 6 bases outside the gene matches. This CDR3 has 14 residues. The DNA for the CDR3 is TGTGCCAGCAGCTTTACAGGGGTGCGAGAAAAACTGTTTTTT. It yields the protein CASSFTGVREKLFF. Complete variable domain (other parts from reference TRBV7-9 and TRBJ1-4): DTGVSQNPRHKITKRGQNVTFRCDPISEHNRLYWYRQTLGQGPEFLTYFQNEAQLEKSRLLSDRFSAERPKGSFSTLEIQRTEQGDSAMYLCASSFTGVREKLFFGSGTQLSVL.

J is TRBJ1-1 and V is TRBV7-2; 9 bases agree with TRBD1. The CDR3 extends over 15 amino acids. The V segment lost 4 bases and the J segment 5 bases; nucleotides outside the gene matches: 8. CDR1 SGHTA and CDR2 FQGNSA come from the germline V gene. CDR3 residues: CASSSAGQGGTEAFF. CDR3 bases: TGTGCCAGCAGCTCCGCGGGACAGGGCGGGACTGAAGCTTTCTTT.

This chain uses TRBV28 with TRBJ1-3; a possible D gene is TRBD1 (5 bases). CDR3 size: 16 residues. Germline CDR1 MDHEN, CDR2 SYDVKM. Deletions cut 4 bases from V and 4 bases from J, with 17 bases between. The CDR3 protein is CASSSPRGMQGNTIYF. Here the CDR3 DNA reads TGTGCCAGCAGTTCCCCTCGGGGGATGCAAGGAAACACCATATATTTT. The full variable domain, in which reference TRBV28 and TRBJ1-3 provide the parts outside the CDR3, is DVKVTQSSRYLVKRTGEKVFLECVQDMDHENMFWYRQDPGLGLRLIYFSYDVKMKEKGDIPEGYSVSREKKERFSLILESASTNQTSMYLCASSSPRGMQGNTIYFGEGSWLTVV.

The genes are TRBV27 and TRBJ1-4, with 7 bases identical to TRBD1. V gave up 3 bases and J gave up 7 bases; unmatched junction bases: 5. Looked up from germline, CDR1 is MNHEY and CDR2 is SMNVEV (reference sequence). CDR3 length equals 14 residues. The CDR3 region is CASSFRGFSEKLFF. For the CDR3, the DNA is TGTGCCAGCAGTTTCAGGGGGTTTAGTGAAAAACTGTTTTTT.

The chain couples TRBV4-1 to TRBJ2-3, with 9 bases fitting TRBD2. This CDR3 has 16 amino acids. V was pared by 1 base and J by 6 bases, with 8 bases of the junction left unmatched. Germline CDR1 reads MGHRA; CDR2 reads YSYEKL. CDR3 DNA: TGCGCCAGCAGCCAAGGGGCGGGGGGGTTCCGGGATACGCAGTATTTT. As protein: CASSQGAGGFRDTQYF.

The chain couples TRBV7-9 to TRBJ2-7; perhaps TRBD1 as D (5 bases). The germline V gene has CDR1 SEHNR and CDR2 FQNEAQ (reference sequence). The CDR3 length is 12 residues. Trimming shortened V by 1 base and J by 7 bases, and 8 bases separated the two germline ends. The CDR3 is CASSLGNREQYF. The CDR3 bases are TGTGCCAGCAGCTTAGGGAACAGGGAGCAGTACTTC.

The chain joins TRBV7-9 to TRBJ1-1; D is unresolved. CDR3 length: 12 amino acids. V lost 1 base and J lost 6, with 6 bases in between. CDR1 is SEHNR, CDR2 FQNEAQ, per germline (reference sequence). The CDR3 sequence is CASSLDGPEAFF. CDR3 DNA: TGTGCCAGCAGCTTAGATGGCCCTGAAGCTTTCTTT.

The J gene is TRBJ2-7, the V gene TRBV5-1; D is possibly TRBD1 (6 bases). V lost 4 bases and J lost 6, with 23 bases in between. Germline CDR1 is SGHRS and CDR2 is YFSETQ. This CDR3 contains 16 residues. The CDR3 coding sequence is TGCGCCAGCAGCCCGAACGTACAGGGTAGGGGGTTCGAGCAGTACTTC. Protein product: CASSPNVQGRGFEQYF.